This T cell receptor beta chain is from a study of shared T cell receptors in the human thymus. CDR1 is MGHRA and CDR2 is YSYEKL in the germline V gene. This CDR3 is 15 amino acids long. The junction had 2 bases not matched to a gene; V was cut back by 1 base and J by 2 bases. Generated by immunoSEQ multiplex PCR, the TCRdb table keeps only in-frame clones and is missing some. The sample includes 500,000 to 750,000 clones, 70% to 90% of them seen just once. Points on this clone: Other nucleotide sequences in the sample specify the same CDR3.

The sample also formed part of further work on human thymus T cells. From that second work: Donors were healthy Finnish infants having corrective surgery for congenital heart defects. Corrective cardiac surgery supplied the resected thymus tissue. It looked as if thymic and blood repertoires used V and J genes in a biased way. Related work showed strongly overlapping thymic repertoires across unrelated individuals.

The chain couples TRBV4-1 to TRBJ2-7, with 10 positions matching TRBD2. The clonotype originates from a boy in the first two years of life with a congenital heart defect. The sequenced sample consisted of thymocytes. The CDR3 loop reads CASSQGLAGAYEQYF. CDR3 coding DNA: TGCGCCAGCAGCCAAGGGCTAGCGGGAGCCTACGAGCAGTACTTC.